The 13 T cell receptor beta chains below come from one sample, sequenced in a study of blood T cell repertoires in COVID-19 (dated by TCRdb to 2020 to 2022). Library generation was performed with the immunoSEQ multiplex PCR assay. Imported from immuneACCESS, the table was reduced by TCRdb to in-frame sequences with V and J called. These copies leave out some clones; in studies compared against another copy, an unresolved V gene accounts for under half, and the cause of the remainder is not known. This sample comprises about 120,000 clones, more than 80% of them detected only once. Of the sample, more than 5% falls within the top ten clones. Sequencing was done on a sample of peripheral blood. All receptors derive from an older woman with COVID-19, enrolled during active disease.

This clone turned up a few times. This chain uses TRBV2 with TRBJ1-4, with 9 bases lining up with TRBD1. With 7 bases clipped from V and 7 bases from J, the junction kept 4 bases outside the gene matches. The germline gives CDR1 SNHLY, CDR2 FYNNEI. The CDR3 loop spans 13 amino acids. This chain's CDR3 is CASKGQGGEKLFF. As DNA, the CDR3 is TGTGCCAGCAAGGGACAGGGTGGTGAAAAACTGTTTTTT.

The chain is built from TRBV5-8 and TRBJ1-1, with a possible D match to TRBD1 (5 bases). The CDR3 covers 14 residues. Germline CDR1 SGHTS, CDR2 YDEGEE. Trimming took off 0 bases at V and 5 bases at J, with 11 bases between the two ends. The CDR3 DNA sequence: TGTGCCAGCAGCTTGGACAGGAGTTTTACTGAAGCTTTCTTT. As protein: CASSLDRSFTEAFF.

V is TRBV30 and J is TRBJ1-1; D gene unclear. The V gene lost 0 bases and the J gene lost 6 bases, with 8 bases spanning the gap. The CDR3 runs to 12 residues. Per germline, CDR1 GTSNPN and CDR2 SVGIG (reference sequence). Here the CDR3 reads CAWSVSIAEAFF. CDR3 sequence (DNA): TGTGCCTGGAGTGTATCTATCGCTGAAGCTTTCTTT.

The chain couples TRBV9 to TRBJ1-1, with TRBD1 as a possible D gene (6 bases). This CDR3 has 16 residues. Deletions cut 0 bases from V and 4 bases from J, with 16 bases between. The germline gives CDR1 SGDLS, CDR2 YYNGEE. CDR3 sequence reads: CASSVASQGIGTEAFF. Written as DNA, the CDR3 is TGTGCCAGCAGCGTAGCTTCTCAGGGGATTGGCACTGAAGCTTTCTTT.

CDR3 DNA: TGTGCCAGCAGCTTAGATGGTAGCGGGGAGCTGTTTTTT. It encodes CASSLDGSGELFF. The rearrangement links TRBV7-3 to TRBJ2-2; D uncertain. Germline CDR1 SGHTA, CDR2 FQGTGA. CDR3 length: 13 amino acids. Trimming took 2 bases from V and 7 from J, leaving 8 bases between them.

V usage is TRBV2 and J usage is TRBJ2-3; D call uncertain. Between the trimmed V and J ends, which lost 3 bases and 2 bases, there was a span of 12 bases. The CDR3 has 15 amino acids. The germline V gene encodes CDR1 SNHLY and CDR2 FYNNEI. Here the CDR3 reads CASSDDAENTDTQYF. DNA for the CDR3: TGTGCCAGCAGTGACGACGCGGAGAACACAGATACGCAGTATTTT.

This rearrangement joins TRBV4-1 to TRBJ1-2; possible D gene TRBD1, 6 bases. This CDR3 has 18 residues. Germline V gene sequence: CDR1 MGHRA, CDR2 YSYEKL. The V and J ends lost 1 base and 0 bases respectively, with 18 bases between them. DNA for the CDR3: TGCGCCAGCAGCCAAGCCTCGGGACACATTACCGCTAACTATGGCTACACCTTC. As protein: CASSQASGHITANYGYTF.

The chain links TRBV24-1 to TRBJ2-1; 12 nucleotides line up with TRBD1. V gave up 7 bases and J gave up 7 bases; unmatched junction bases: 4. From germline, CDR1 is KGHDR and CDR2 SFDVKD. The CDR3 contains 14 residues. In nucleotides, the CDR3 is TGTGCCACCAGGGGGACAGGGGGCTTTAATGAGCAGTTCTTC. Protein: CATRGTGGFNEQFF.

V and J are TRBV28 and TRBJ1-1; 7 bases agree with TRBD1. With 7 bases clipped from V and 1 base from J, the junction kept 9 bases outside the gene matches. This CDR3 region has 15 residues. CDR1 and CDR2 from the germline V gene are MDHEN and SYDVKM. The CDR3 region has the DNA TGTGCCAGCACTTGGACAGGCGGTACGAACACTGAAGCTTTCTTT. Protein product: CASTWTGGTNTEAFF.

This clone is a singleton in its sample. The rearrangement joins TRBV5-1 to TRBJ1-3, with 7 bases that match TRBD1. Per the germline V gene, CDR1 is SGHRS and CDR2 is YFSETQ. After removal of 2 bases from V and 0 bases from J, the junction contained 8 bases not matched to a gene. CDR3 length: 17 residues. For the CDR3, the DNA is TGCGCCAGCAGCTTCGGCGCAGGGGGATACTCTGGAAACACCATATATTTT. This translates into CASSFGAGGYSGNTIYF.

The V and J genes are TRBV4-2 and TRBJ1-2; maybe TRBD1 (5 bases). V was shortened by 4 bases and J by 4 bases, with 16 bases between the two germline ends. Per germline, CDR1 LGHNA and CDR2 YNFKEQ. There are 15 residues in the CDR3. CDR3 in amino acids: CASSPSWEGSYGYTF. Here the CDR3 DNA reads TGTGCCAGCAGCCCTAGCTGGGAGGGGAGCTATGGCTACACCTTC.

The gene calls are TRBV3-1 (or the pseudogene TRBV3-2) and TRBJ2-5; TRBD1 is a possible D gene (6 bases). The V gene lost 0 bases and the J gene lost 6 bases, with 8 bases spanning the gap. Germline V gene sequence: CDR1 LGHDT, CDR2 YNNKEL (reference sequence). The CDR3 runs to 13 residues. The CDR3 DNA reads TGTGCCAGCAGCCAAGACAGGGGACAGACCCAGTACTTC. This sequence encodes CASSQDRGQTQYF.

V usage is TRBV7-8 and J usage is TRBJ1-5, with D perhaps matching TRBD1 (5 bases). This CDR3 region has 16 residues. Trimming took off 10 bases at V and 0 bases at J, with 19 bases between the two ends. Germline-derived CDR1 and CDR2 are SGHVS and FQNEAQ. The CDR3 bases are TGTGCCACCCTCCCGGGACCGGACTATAGCAATCAGCCCCAGCATTTT. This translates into CATLPGPDYSNQPQHF.